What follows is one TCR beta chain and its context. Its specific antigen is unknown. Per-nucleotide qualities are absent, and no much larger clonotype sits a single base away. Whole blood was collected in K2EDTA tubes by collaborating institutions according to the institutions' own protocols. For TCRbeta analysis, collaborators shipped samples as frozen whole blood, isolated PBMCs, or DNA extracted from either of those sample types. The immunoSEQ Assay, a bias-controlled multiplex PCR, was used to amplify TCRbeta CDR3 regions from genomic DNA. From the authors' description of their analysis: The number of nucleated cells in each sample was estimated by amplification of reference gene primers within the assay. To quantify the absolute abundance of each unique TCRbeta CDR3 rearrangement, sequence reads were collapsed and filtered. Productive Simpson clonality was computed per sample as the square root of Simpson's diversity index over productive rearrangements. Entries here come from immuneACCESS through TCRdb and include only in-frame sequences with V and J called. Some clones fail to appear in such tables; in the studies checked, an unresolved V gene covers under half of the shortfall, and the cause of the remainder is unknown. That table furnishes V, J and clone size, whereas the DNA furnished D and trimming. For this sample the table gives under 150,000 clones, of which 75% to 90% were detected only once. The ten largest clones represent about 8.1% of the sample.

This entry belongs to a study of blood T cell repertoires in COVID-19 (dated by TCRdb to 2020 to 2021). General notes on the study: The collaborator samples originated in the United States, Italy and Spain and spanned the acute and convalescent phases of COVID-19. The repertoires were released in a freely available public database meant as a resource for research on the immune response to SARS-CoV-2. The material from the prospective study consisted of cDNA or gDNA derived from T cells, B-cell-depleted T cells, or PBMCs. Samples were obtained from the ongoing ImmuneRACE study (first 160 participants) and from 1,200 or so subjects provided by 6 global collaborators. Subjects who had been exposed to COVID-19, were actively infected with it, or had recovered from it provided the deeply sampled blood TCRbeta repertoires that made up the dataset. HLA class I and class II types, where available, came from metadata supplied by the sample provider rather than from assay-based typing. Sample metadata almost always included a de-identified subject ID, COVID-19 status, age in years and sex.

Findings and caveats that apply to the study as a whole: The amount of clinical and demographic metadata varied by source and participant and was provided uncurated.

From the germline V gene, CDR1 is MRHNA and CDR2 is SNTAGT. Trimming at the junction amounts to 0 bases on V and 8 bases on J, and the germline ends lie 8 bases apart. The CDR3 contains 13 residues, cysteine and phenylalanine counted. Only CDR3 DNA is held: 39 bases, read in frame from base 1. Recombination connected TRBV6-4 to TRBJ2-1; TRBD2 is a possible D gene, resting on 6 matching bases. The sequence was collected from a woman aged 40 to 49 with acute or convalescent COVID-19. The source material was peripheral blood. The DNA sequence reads TGTGCCAGCAGTGACTCGGGGGGTCATGAGCAGTTCTTC. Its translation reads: CASSDSGGHEQFF.